These 12 T cell receptor beta chains came from one sample sequenced in a study of blood T cell repertoires in COVID-19. Clones were read by immunoSEQ multiplex PCR, and TCRdb kept only the in-frame ones, dropping some. The sample records approximately 79,000 clones, around 89% being singletons. Sequencing was done on a sample of peripheral blood. Every receptor here comes from a man aged 60 to 75 with acute or convalescent COVID-19.

This rearrangement joins TRBV25-1 to TRBJ1-6; D is unresolved. Germline assignment: CDR1 MGHDK and CDR2 SYGVNS. V shed 6 bases and J shed 8 bases, with 14 bases lying between them. The CDR3 spans 14 residues. CDR3 region: CASSQQGRDSPLHF. The CDR3 nucleotides are TGTGCCAGCAGCCAACAAGGCCGGGATTCACCCCTCCACTTT.

The chain carries TRBV7-8 and TRBJ1-2; D call uncertain. From germline, CDR1 is SGHVS and CDR2 FQNEAQ. V gave up 2 bases and J gave up 0 bases, with 7 bases separating them. This CDR3 is 14 amino acids long. CDR3 nucleotides: TGTGCCAGCAGCTTATTCGGGACTAACTATGGCTACACCTTC. Translation: CASSLFGTNYGYTF.

V is TRBV10-3 and J is TRBJ2-3, with TRBD2 identical over 15 bases. Germline CDR1 is ENHRY and CDR2 is SYGVKD. The CDR3 consists of 15 residues. After removal of 9 bases from V and 4 bases from J, the junction contained 5 bases not matched to a gene. CDR3 loop: CAIGTSGRSADTQYF. CDR3 DNA sequence: TGTGCCATTGGGACTAGCGGGAGGTCCGCAGATACGCAGTATTTT.

The chain combines TRBV3-1 (or the pseudogene TRBV3-2) with TRBJ1-2; 9 bases align to TRBD1. Germline V CDR1 and CDR2: LGHDT, YNNKEL (reference sequence). This CDR3 region has 16 residues. Losses at the gene ends were 3 bases for V and 6 bases for J; bases not matched to a gene: 11. For the CDR3, the DNA is TGTGCCAGCAGCCAGTTAACCCGGGACAGGGCAAATGGCTACACCTTC. Residues: CASSQLTRDRANGYTF.

The chain employs TRBV2 and TRBJ1-4, with D possibly being TRBD1 (5 bases). With 7 bases removed from V and 8 bases from J, the gap between germline ends came to 17 bases. The CDR3 sequence is 14 residues long. Per germline, CDR1 SNHLY and CDR2 FYNNEI. This CDR3 is CASTGRRGGEKLFF. The CDR3 DNA reads as TGTGCCAGCACCGGGAGGCGGGGGGGAGAAAAACTGTTTTTT.

The chain couples TRBV6-2 or TRBV6-3 to TRBJ1-4, with unresolved D. The CDR3 runs to 16 residues. In germline, CDR1 is MNHEY, CDR2 SVGEGT. V was cut by 4 bases and J by 7 bases, with 19 bases left in between. CDR3: CASSSYRRAISEKLFF. The CDR3 DNA reads as TGTGCCAGCAGTTCGTATAGGAGGGCCATTTCTGAAAAACTGTTTTTT.

The CDR3 DNA follows: TGTGCCAGCAGTGAGTCCCTAGCGGGAGTCGGGGAGCTGTTTTTT. Translation: CASSESLAGVGELFF. This sequence joins TRBV2 and TRBJ2-2; TRBD2 matches 10 bases. V was clipped by 3 bases and J by 7 bases; unmatched bases: 5. CDR1 is SNHLY, CDR2 FYNNEI, per germline. CDR3 size: 15 residues. The full variable domain, with the rest looked up from reference TRBV2 and TRBJ2-2, is EPEVTQTPSHQVTQMGQEVILRCVPISNHLYFYWYRQILGQKVEFLVSFYNNEISEKSEIFDDQFSVERPDGSNFTLKIRSTKLEDSAMYFCASSESLAGVGELFFGEGSRLTVL.

The CDR3 DNA follows: TGTGCCAGCAGCCAGACGGGTAGAAACTCTGGAAACACCATATATTTT. This codes for CASSQTGRNSGNTIYF. The genes are TRBV5-6 and TRBJ1-3; D remains unclear. From germline, CDR1 is SGHDT and CDR2 YYEEEE. V lost 4 bases, J lost 0 bases, and 14 bases lay in between. The CDR3 contains 16 residues.

DNA of the CDR3: TGTGCCAGCAGCTTAATGGGAGGGGAGACCCAGTACTTC. Translating gives CASSLMGGETQYF. The chain recombines TRBV7-9 with TRBJ2-5, with TRBD2 matching over 7 bases. Per the germline V gene, CDR1 is SEHNR and CDR2 is FQNEAQ (reference sequence). After removal of 2 bases from V and 5 bases from J, the junction contained 2 bases not matched to a gene. The CDR3 covers 13 residues.

This sequence joins TRBV5-1 and TRBJ2-3, with 9 bases aligning to TRBD1. Trimming cost V 4 bases and J 0 bases; bases outside gene matches: 12. From germline, CDR1 is SGHRS and CDR2 YFSETQ. The CDR3 covers 18 residues. The CDR3 region is CASSKGQGGSTSTDTQYF. CDR3 bases: TGCGCCAGCAGCAAGGGACAGGGAGGCTCAACTAGCACAGATACGCAGTATTTT.

There are a few counts of this clone. This sequence joins TRBV3-1 (or the pseudogene TRBV3-2) and TRBJ1-1; TRBD1 matches at 8 bases. This CDR3 is built from 16 residues. Germline trimming cut 8 bases from V and 4 bases from J; bases unmatched to any gene: 15. Germline V gene lookup returns CDR1 LGHDT and CDR2 YNNKEL (reference sequence). CDR3 loop: CASRRTGRGDGTEAFF. The CDR3 DNA reads TGTGCCAGCCGGCGGACAGGGAGGGGTGACGGCACTGAAGCTTTCTTT.

The J gene is TRBJ2-3, the V gene TRBV9, with TRBD2 matching 10 bases. J was trimmed by 4 bases and V by 0 bases; bases with no gene match: 5. Germline V gene lookup returns CDR1 SGDLS and CDR2 YYNGEE. The CDR3 spans 16 residues. This CDR3 reads CASSVELAGSADTQYF. Written as DNA, the CDR3 is TGTGCCAGCAGCGTAGAACTAGCGGGGAGTGCAGATACGCAGTATTTT.